Reported below is one T cell receptor beta chain. Antigen unknown. V was clipped by 10 bases and J by 1 base, with 19 bases between them. The germline gives CDR1 MNHNY, CDR2 SVGAGI (reference sequence). This CDR3 spans 15 amino acids. The entry originates in a study of shared clonotypes between healthy human individuals. Turning to the study itself: Donors consisted of a couple of women and a few men between 18 and 49. Study-level findings and limits: The naive CD4 repertoires of a few donors were compared, and roughly 5.1% of clonotypes were shared.

Positively selected for CCR7, the CD45RO-negative cells used as naive CD8 cells excluded terminally differentiated effector memory CD45RA+ cells. Within Nashville, Tennessee resided all donors, each a Caucasian adult. Profiled with immunoSEQ multiplex PCR; TCRdb holds only in-frame clones, not every one. The repertoire consists of about 2,100,000 clones, with about 93% occurring once and the leading ten covering 1.5% to 2%. This chain connects TRBV6-6 to TRBJ1-1; TRBD1 might be the D (5 bases). The sample taken for sequencing was naive CD8+ T cells from PBMCs. The receptor was isolated from a man between 18 and 35 years old in good health. Some clones in this sample may be carry-over from other donors' samples. DNA of the CDR3: TGTGCCACCCAGTTATATGACAGTGGGAACACTGAAGCTTTCTTT. Encoded protein: CATQLYDSGNTEAFF.